The clone carrying this T cell receptor beta chain was seen ten or more times. The antigen is unknown. The sort gate was single viable CD3+CD4+CD8-CD45RO+ cells for memory CD4+ T cells. Total CD4+ T cells were enriched by CD4 positive selection. Sequencing was performed with immunoSEQ multiplex PCR; in TCRdb, only in-frame clones are kept and a portion is missing. Among roughly 50,000 clones listed, roughly four fifths were seen once. The sample comes from a study of memory CD4+ T cells and cytomegalovirus serostatus. Study information: Donors were healthy Belgian adults, 10 or so CMV seropositive and roughly 25 seronegative. Study results and caveats: Median bootstrapped AUC for CMV status was just under 0.97 originally, 0.9 to 0.93 US-trained. Suggested: most of the CMV-linked TCR signature lies in CD4+ memory cells.

After removal of 5 bases from V and 5 bases from J, the junction contained 15 bases not matched to a gene. Germline loops: CDR1 MNHEY, CDR2 SMNVEV (reference sequence). CDR3 length: 17 amino acids. V gene TRBV27 combines with J gene TRBJ2-3; 8 bases line up with TRBD2. The sequencing sample was made of memory CD4+ T cells from blood. The TCR originated in an adult in good health and CMV-seronegative. DNA for the CDR3: TGTGCCAGCAGTAGCATTCAGCGGGGGAGGGGGGGAGATACGCAGTATTTT. It encodes CASSSIQRGRGGDTQYF.